This is a list of T cell receptor beta chains from one sample in a study of brain T cells in children with intractable seizures. Here immunoSEQ multiplex PCR was the method, and the copy in TCRdb shows in-frame clones only, minus some. Of hundreds of thousands of clones listed, over 85% are singletons. The sequencing used peripheral blood, collected less than 6 months after surgery. Source of these receptors: a boy younger than two with tuberous sclerosis and intractable seizures. The CDR3 runs from the conserved cysteine through the conserved F or W.

v_call: TRBV7-9
j_call: TRBJ2-7
cdr3_length: 12
cdr3_aa: CASSSSAYEQYF

v_call: TRBV28
j_call: TRBJ2-3
cdr3_length: 16
cdr3_aa: CASSLLAGGQSDTQYF

v_call: TRBV7-8
j_call: TRBJ2-5
cdr3_length: 12
cdr3_aa: CASTDRRDYKYF

v_call: TRBV21-1
j_call: TRBJ2-7
cdr3_length: 15
cdr3_aa: CASSDLPGGSGEQYF

v_call: TRBV7-8
j_call: TRBJ2-1
cdr3_length: 15
cdr3_aa: CASSPLTSGGNEQFF

v_call: TRBV29-1
j_call: TRBJ1-3
cdr3_length: 13
cdr3_aa: CSVGEISGNTIYF

v_call: TRBV19
j_call: TRBJ2-3
cdr3_length: 15
cdr3_aa: CASSTIAGAVDTQYF

v_call: TRBV29-1
j_call: TRBJ1-1
cdr3_length: 12
cdr3_aa: CSVSGLRTEAFF

v_call: TRBV4-2
j_call: TRBJ2-2
cdr3_length: 13
cdr3_aa: CASSQVSVGELFF

v_call: TRBV4-2
j_call: TRBJ1-1
cdr3_length: 15
cdr3_aa: CASGPRGQGLTEAFF

v_call: TRBV6-5
j_call: TRBJ2-5
cdr3_length: 13
cdr3_aa: CATKGGGTETQYF

v_call: TRBV5-6
j_call: TRBJ1-5
cdr3_length: 14
cdr3_aa: CASSLVGSNQPQHF

v_call: TRBV6-5
j_call: TRBJ1-2
cdr3_length: 14
cdr3_aa: CASSYRDRRYGYTF

v_call: TRBV9
j_call: TRBJ1-3
cdr3_length: 14
cdr3_aa: CASSVSGAGNTIYF

v_call: TRBV24-1
j_call: TRBJ2-7
cdr3_length: 14
cdr3_aa: CATSDRDRGWEQYF

v_call: TRBV24-1
j_call: TRBJ1-5
cdr3_length: 15
cdr3_aa: CATSDGDRPAGPQHF

v_call: TRBV6-5
j_call: TRBJ1-2
cdr3_length: 13
cdr3_aa: CATSRGGSYGYTF

v_call: TRBV11-1
j_call: TRBJ2-2
cdr3_length: 16
cdr3_aa: CASSSLAGENTGELFF

v_call: TRBV7-2
j_call: TRBJ1-1
cdr3_length: 13
cdr3_aa: CASSLGRETEAFF

v_call: TRBV6-5
j_call: TRBJ1-2
cdr3_length: 13
cdr3_aa: CASSRDLSYGYTF

v_call: TRBV7-2
j_call: TRBJ1-2
cdr3_length: 13
cdr3_aa: CASSLVLSGGYTF

v_call: TRBV10-1
j_call: TRBJ2-7
cdr3_length: 14
cdr3_aa: CASSDGGGPHEQYF

v_call: TRBV25-1
j_call: TRBJ1-3
cdr3_length: 14
cdr3_aa: CASRVTGGGNTIYF

v_call: TRBV12-3/TRBV12-4
j_call: TRBJ1-1
cdr3_length: 13
cdr3_aa: CASRTDSYTEAFF

v_call: TRBV6-6
j_call: TRBJ1-2
cdr3_length: 15
cdr3_aa: CASSYSGTGELGYTF

v_call: TRBV12-3/TRBV12-4
j_call: TRBJ1-2
cdr3_length: 13
cdr3_aa: CASRARGWYGYTF

v_call: TRBV11-2
j_call: TRBJ2-5
cdr3_length: 16
cdr3_aa: CASSLASHPLQETQYF

v_call: TRBV19
j_call: TRBJ2-7
cdr3_length: 13
cdr3_aa: CASSTTGTYEQYF

v_call: TRBV5-4
j_call: TRBJ1-1
cdr3_length: 15
cdr3_aa: CASSFSAQSVTEAFF

v_call: TRBV18
j_call: TRBJ1-2
cdr3_length: 14
cdr3_aa: CASSPFLSGYGYTF

v_call: TRBV7-8
j_call: TRBJ2-3
cdr3_length: 13
cdr3_aa: CASSPIGGDTQYF

v_call: TRBV15
j_call: TRBJ2-5
cdr3_length: 12
cdr3_aa: CATKAGEETQYF

v_call: TRBV25-1
j_call: TRBJ1-1
cdr3_length: 11
cdr3_aa: CASSGGVSAFF

v_call: TRBV3-1/TRBV3-2
j_call: TRBJ2-7
cdr3_length: 12
cdr3_aa: CASSQVHNEQYF

v_call: TRBV5-4
j_call: TRBJ2-5
cdr3_length: 14
cdr3_aa: CASRRQVSEETQYF

v_call: TRBV10-1
j_call: TRBJ2-2
cdr3_length: 14
cdr3_aa: CASSEYEGTGELFF

v_call: TRBV4-2
j_call: TRBJ1-3
cdr3_length: 14
cdr3_aa: CASSPTDGGNTIYF

v_call: TRBV6-5
j_call: TRBJ2-7
cdr3_length: 14
cdr3_aa: CASRRGQSSYEQYF

v_call: TRBV11-3
j_call: TRBJ2-7
cdr3_length: 15
cdr3_aa: CASSLGLAGSYEQYF

v_call: TRBV4-1
j_call: TRBJ2-2
cdr3_length: 16
cdr3_aa: CASSQPLAGGTGELFF

v_call: TRBV6-5
j_call: TRBJ2-1
cdr3_length: 14
cdr3_aa: CASSPDTIYNEQFF

v_call: TRBV15
j_call: TRBJ2-3
cdr3_length: 16
cdr3_aa: CATSNDRAFPSDTQYF

v_call: TRBV28
j_call: TRBJ1-6
cdr3_length: 14
cdr3_aa: CASSSDRENSPLHF

v_call: TRBV2
j_call: TRBJ1-2
cdr3_length: 13
cdr3_aa: CASKKTDNYGYTF

v_call: TRBV28
j_call: TRBJ1-4
cdr3_length: 15
cdr3_aa: CASSPPSIGVEKLFF

v_call: TRBV27
j_call: TRBJ2-3
cdr3_length: 18
cdr3_aa: CASSPTRLRVSSTDTQYF

v_call: TRBV4-1
j_call: TRBJ2-2
cdr3_length: 13
cdr3_aa: CASSGGGTGELFF

v_call: TRBV9
j_call: TRBJ1-5
cdr3_length: 14
cdr3_aa: CASSLGGGNQPQHF

v_call: TRBV5-1
j_call: TRBJ2-1
cdr3_length: 14
cdr3_aa: CASSLGGGRDEQFF

v_call: TRBV24-1
j_call: TRBJ1-2
cdr3_length: 12
cdr3_aa: CATSGPGDGYTF

v_call: TRBV5-1
j_call: TRBJ2-1
cdr3_length: 16
cdr3_aa: CASSLGLAGFYNEQFF

v_call: TRBV20-1
j_call: TRBJ2-1
cdr3_length: 14
cdr3_aa: CSASRGTSFNEQFF

v_call: TRBV4-2
j_call: TRBJ1-1
cdr3_length: 16
cdr3_aa: CASSQTTGGPGTEAFF